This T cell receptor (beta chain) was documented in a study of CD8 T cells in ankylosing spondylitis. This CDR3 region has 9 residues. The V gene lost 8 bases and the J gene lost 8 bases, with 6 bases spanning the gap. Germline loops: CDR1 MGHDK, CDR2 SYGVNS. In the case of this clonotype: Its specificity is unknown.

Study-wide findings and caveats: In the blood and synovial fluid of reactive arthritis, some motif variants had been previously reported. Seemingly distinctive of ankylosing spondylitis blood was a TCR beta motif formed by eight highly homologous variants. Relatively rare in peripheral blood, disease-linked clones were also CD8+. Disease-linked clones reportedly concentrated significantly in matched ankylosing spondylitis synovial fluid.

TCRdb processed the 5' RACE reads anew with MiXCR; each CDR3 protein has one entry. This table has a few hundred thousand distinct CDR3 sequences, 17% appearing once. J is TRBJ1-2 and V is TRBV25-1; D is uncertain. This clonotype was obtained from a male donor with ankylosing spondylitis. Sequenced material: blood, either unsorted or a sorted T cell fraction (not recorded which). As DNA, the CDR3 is TGTGCCAGCGAAATAGGCTACACCTTC. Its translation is CASEIGYTF.